Presented here are 23 T cell receptor beta chains from one specimen sequenced in a study of cytomegalovirus exposure and HLA in healthy donors. The PCR made use of 60 Vbeta and 13 Jbeta primers. Generated by immunoSEQ multiplex PCR, the TCRdb table keeps only in-frame clones and is missing some. The listing records roughly 110,000 clones. The specimen was PBMCs. The receptors were sampled from a man in his forties in good health and CMV-seropositive.

J is TRBJ1-1 and V is TRBV7-8; TRBD1 is a possible D gene (5 bases). The CDR3 covers 15 residues. The V end was cut by 5 bases, the J end by 3 bases, with 16 bases between. CDR1 and CDR2 (germline): SGHVS, FQNEAQ. For the CDR3, the DNA is TGTGCCAGCAGCCCCGGTCCGACAGTCTACACTGAAGCTTTCTTT. It is translated as CASSPGPTVYTEAFF.

This rearrangement joins TRBV7-6 to TRBJ1-2; 9 bases are shared with TRBD1. In germline, CDR1 is SGHVS, CDR2 FNYEAQ. V lost 1 base and J lost 5; bases outside the gene matches: 8. The CDR3 is 16 amino acids. The CDR3 loop is CASSLGPGQGDYGYTF. The CDR3 DNA is TGTGCCAGCAGCTTAGGACCGGGACAGGGAGATTATGGCTACACCTTC.

This rearrangement joins TRBV7-8 to TRBJ2-5; perhaps TRBD2 as D (5 bases). CDR3 length: 14 residues. Looked up from germline, CDR1 is SGHVS and CDR2 is FQNEAQ. The V end was cut by 7 bases, the J end by 3 bases, with 15 bases between. The chain's CDR3 is CASTQSGGKETQYF. As DNA, the CDR3 is TGTGCCAGCACTCAAAGCGGTGGGAAAGAGACCCAGTACTTC.

V usage is TRBV19 and J usage is TRBJ1-5; TRBD1 is a possible D gene (5 bases). The CDR3 has 15 amino acids. Germline loops: CDR1 LNHDA, CDR2 SQIVND (reference sequence). Trimming stripped 7 bases from V and 0 bases from J, with 13 bases between. The CDR3 bases are TGTGCCAGTACTCTAGACAGATATAGCAATCAGCCCCAGCATTTT. This encodes CASTLDRYSNQPQHF.

The rearrangement uses TRBV5-8 and TRBJ2-5; D uncertain. The germline V and J ends were trimmed by 2 bases and 2 bases, with 10 bases remaining between them. Looked up from germline, CDR1 is SGHTS and CDR2 is YDEGEE. The CDR3 sequence is 14 residues long. CDR3 in DNA: TGTGCCAGCAGCTTACGACAAGAACAAGAGACCCAGTACTTC. Translated: CASSLRQEQETQYF.

The V and J genes are TRBV6-1 and TRBJ2-7, with 7 positions matching TRBD2. Germline CDR1 and CDR2: MNHNS and SASEGT. V lost 7 bases, J lost 3 bases, and 12 bases stayed unmatched. The CDR3 spans 15 residues. In DNA form, the CDR3 reads TGTGCCAGCACCAGGGAGGCTAGCGGCGACTACGAGCAGTACTTC. Protein: CASTREASGDYEQYF.

The genes are TRBV5-1 and TRBJ2-7, with 8 bases that match TRBD1. Germline V lookup: CDR1 SGHRS, CDR2 YFSETQ. This CDR3 region has 16 residues. V shed 0 bases and J 0 bases; nucleotides not matched to a gene: 5. In DNA, the CDR3 is TGCGCCAGCAGCTTGGATTCGGGACAGGCCTCCTACGAGCAGTACTTC. Its protein is CASSLDSGQASYEQYF.

This chain connects TRBV19 to TRBJ2-7; 12 bases line up with TRBD1. Looked up from germline, CDR1 is LNHDA and CDR2 is SQIVND (reference sequence). The V segment lost 6 bases and the J segment 2 bases; nucleotides outside the gene matches: 17. There are 19 residues in the CDR3. The CDR3 region is CASSRTGTGGSLTPYEQYF. DNA of the CDR3: TGTGCCAGTAGCCGTACCGGGACAGGGGGCTCTCTAACCCCCTACGAGCAGTACTTC. The full variable domain, with the rest looked up from reference TRBV19 and TRBJ2-7, is DGGITQSPKYLFRKEGQNVTLSCEQNLNHDAMYWYRQDPGQGLRLIYYSQIVNDFQKGDIAEGYSVSREKKESFPLTVTSAQKNPTAFYLCASSRTGTGGSLTPYEQYFGPGTRLTVT.

This chain uses TRBV6-5 with TRBJ1-2, with D perhaps TRBD1 (5 bases). The germline gives CDR1 MNHEY, CDR2 SVGAGI. Trimming shortened V by 0 bases and J by 4 bases, and 12 bases separated the two germline ends. This CDR3 is built from 15 residues. In DNA form, the CDR3 reads TGTGCCAGCAGTTACTCCAGGGAATCCCCCTATGGCTACACCTTC. Protein product: CASSYSRESPYGYTF.

The V call is TRBV19, the J call TRBJ2-7; 8 bases fit TRBD2. Trimming cost V 10 bases and J 3 bases; bases outside gene matches: 8. This CDR3 has 13 amino acids. Per the germline V gene, CDR1 is LNHDA and CDR2 is SQIVND (reference sequence). Here the CDR3 DNA reads TGTGCCACCCACCCGGGGGGGATCTACGAGCAGTACTTC. It specifies CATHPGGIYEQYF.

This chain joins TRBV7-3 and TRBJ2-3, with 8 bases aligning to TRBD2. Per the germline V gene, CDR1 is SGHTA and CDR2 is FQGTGA. J was trimmed by 1 base and V by 3 bases; bases with no gene match: 3. There are 15 residues in the CDR3. CDR3 sequence (DNA): TGTGCCAGCAGCTTTACGGGAGGGGGCACAGATACGCAGTATTTT. Translated, it gives CASSFTGGGTDTQYF.

The V and J genes are TRBV2 and TRBJ2-1; TRBD1 might be the D (5 bases). The germline CDR1 and CDR2 sequences are SNHLY and FYNNEI. The CDR3 has 13 amino acids. V lost 1 base and J lost 14, with 15 bases in between. CDR3 nucleotides: TGTGCCAGCAGTGAAGAGGGTCAGGGCGGTAAGTTCTTC. Translation gives CASSEEGQGGKFF.

The chain uses TRBV13 and TRBJ1-3; no definite D call. The CDR3 loop spans 16 amino acids. V was cut by 0 bases and J by 1 base, with 10 bases left in between. Looked up from germline, CDR1 is PRHDT and CDR2 is FYEKMQ (reference sequence). The CDR3 nucleotides are TGTGCCAGCAGCTTAGGAATTGACTTTTCTGGAAACACCATATATTTT. It codes for CASSLGIDFSGNTIYF. The variable domain in full, with the rest retrieved from reference TRBV13 and TRBJ1-3, is AAGVIQSPRHLIKEKRETATLKCYPIPRHDTVYWYQQGPGQDPQFLISFYEKMQSDKGSIPDRFSAQQFSDYHSELNMSSLELGDSALYFCASSLGIDFSGNTIYFGEGSWLTVV.

J is TRBJ2-3 and V is TRBV6-6, with 8 nucleotides matching TRBD2. This CDR3 is 16 amino acids long. Trimming at V came to 4 bases and at J to 0 bases, leaving 6 bases not matched to a gene. From germline, CDR1 is MNHNY and CDR2 SVGAGI (reference sequence). CDR3 DNA: TGTGCCAGCAGTTTTAGCGGGGTCGTTAGCACAGATACGCAGTATTTT. Translation gives CASSFSGVVSTDTQYF.

The genes are TRBV7-3 and TRBJ1-1; TRBD1 might be the D (5 bases). Trimming removed 5 bases from V and 1 base from J, with 14 bases in between. Germline values: CDR1 SGHTA, CDR2 FQGTGA. The CDR3 has 15 amino acids. The CDR3, as DNA: TGTGCCAGCAGCCTGTCCGGGGGTGGGAACACTGAAGCTTTCTTT. The encoded protein is CASSLSGGGNTEAFF. The full variable domain, rest sourced from reference TRBV7-3 and TRBJ1-1, is GAGVSQTPSNKVTEKGKYVELRCDPISGHTALYWYRQSLGQGPEFLIYFQGTGAADDSGLPNDRFFAVRPEGSVSTLKIQRTERGDSAVYLCASSLSGGGNTEAFFGQGTRLTVV.

V usage is TRBV28 and J usage is TRBJ2-2, with a possible D match to TRBD1 (5 bases). Per germline, CDR1 MDHEN and CDR2 SYDVKM. Deletions cut 1 base from V and 10 bases from J, with 16 bases between. The CDR3 length is 15 residues. The CDR3 sequence is CASSLSWGPLAELFF. DNA for the CDR3: TGTGCCAGCAGTTTATCCTGGGGCCCCTTGGCGGAGCTGTTTTTT.

The chain links TRBV5-6 to TRBJ1-1; D unclear. The germline V and J ends were trimmed by 1 base and 5 bases, with 9 bases remaining between them. The CDR3 spans 13 residues. Per germline, CDR1 SGHDT and CDR2 YYEEEE. This chain's CDR3 is CASSLFVVTEAFF. CDR3 nucleotides: TGTGCCAGCAGCTTGTTCGTAGTTACTGAAGCTTTCTTT.

V is TRBV7-3 and J is TRBJ1-1, with 7 positions matching TRBD1. J lost 2 bases, V lost 5 bases, and 5 bases had no gene match. Germline V gene data show CDR1 as SGHTA and CDR2 as FQGTGA. This CDR3 spans 14 amino acids. CDR3 nucleotides: TGTGCCAGCAGCCCTCGACAGGGAAACACTGAAGCTTTCTTT. Residues: CASSPRQGNTEAFF. The full variable domain, its missing parts supplied by reference TRBV7-3 and TRBJ1-1, is GAGVSQTPSNKVTEKGKYVELRCDPISGHTALYWYRQSLGQGPEFLIYFQGTGAADDSGLPNDRFFAVRPEGSVSTLKIQRTERGDSAVYLCASSPRQGNTEAFFGQGTRLTVV.

This chain joins TRBV30 and TRBJ1-2; D ambiguous. Germline V gives CDR1 GTSNPN, CDR2 SVGIG (reference sequence). The V end lost 4 bases, the J end lost 1 base, and 16 bases lay between the germline ends. The CDR3 contains 15 residues. CDR3 protein: CAWTNTLRINYGYTF. Written as DNA, the CDR3 is TGTGCCTGGACTAACACGCTGAGGATTAACTATGGCTACACCTTC.

V is TRBV28 and J is TRBJ1-5, with D tentatively TRBD1 (6 bases). The V and J ends lost 5 bases and 1 base respectively, with 12 bases between them. CDR1 and CDR2 (germline): MDHEN, SYDVKM. CDR3 length: 15 amino acids. CDR3 loop: CASSPTGISNQPQHF. The CDR3 DNA follows: TGTGCCAGCAGTCCAACAGGGATAAGCAATCAGCCCCAGCATTTT.

V and J are TRBV7-9 and TRBJ2-1; D uncertain. CDR1 is SEHNR and CDR2 is FQNEAQ in the germline V gene (reference sequence). With 2 bases removed from V and 5 bases from J, the gap between germline ends came to 13 bases. This CDR3 comprises 15 residues. The CDR3 protein is CASSLPAPSNNEQFF. CDR3 bases: TGTGCCAGCAGCTTACCCGCCCCCTCTAACAATGAGCAGTTCTTC.

The V gene is TRBV6-5, the J gene TRBJ1-2; TRBD1 matches 7 bases. CDR3 length: 12 residues. V lost 10 bases to trimming and J lost 5 bases; unmatched junction nucleotides: 7. CDR1 is MNHEY, CDR2 SVGAGI, per germline. The CDR3: CAMWDRQYGYTF. CDR3 DNA sequence: TGTGCCATGTGGGACAGACAATATGGCTACACCTTC.

The rearrangement joins TRBV6-5 to TRBJ2-1; 8 nucleotides line up with TRBD2. Germline CDR1 and CDR2: MNHEY and SVGAGI. CDR3 length: 15 residues. Trimming removed 6 bases from V and 5 bases from J; junction bases left unmatched: 9. The CDR3 region is CASSRPGTSHNEQFF. CDR3 coding DNA: TGTGCCAGCAGCCGTCCCGGGACTAGTCACAATGAGCAGTTCTTC.